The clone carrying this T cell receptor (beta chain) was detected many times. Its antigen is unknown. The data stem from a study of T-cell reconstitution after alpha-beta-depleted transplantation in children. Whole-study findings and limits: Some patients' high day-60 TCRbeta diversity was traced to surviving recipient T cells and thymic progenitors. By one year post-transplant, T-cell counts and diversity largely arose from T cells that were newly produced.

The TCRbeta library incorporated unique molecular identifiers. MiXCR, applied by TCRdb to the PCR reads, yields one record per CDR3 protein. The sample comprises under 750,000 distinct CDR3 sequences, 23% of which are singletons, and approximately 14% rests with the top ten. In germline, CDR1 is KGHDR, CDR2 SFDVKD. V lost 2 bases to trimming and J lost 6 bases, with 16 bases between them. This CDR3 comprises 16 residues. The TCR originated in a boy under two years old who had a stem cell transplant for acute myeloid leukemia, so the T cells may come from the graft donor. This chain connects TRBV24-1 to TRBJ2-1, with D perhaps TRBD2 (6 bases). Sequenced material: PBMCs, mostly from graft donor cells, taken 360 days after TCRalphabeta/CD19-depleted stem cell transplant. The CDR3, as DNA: TGTGCCACCAGTGATTGGGCAGGGAGGACAAGCAATGAGCAGTTCTTC. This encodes CATSDWAGRTSNEQFF.